Presented here are 15 T cell receptor beta chains from one specimen sequenced in a study of identical twins. TCRdb re-derived calls from the 5' RACE reads in MiXCR, one entry per CDR3 protein. The sample carries 200,000 to 250,000 distinct CDR3 sequences, 7% recorded once. This sample also belongs to another study, concerning yellow fever vaccine responses in identical twins.

Source material: memory (CD45RO+) T cells sorted from blood. The source of these receptors is a woman between 18 and 30 years old in good health.

This clonotype was detected only a few times. The chain couples TRBV7-9 to TRBJ2-1; tentatively, D is TRBD2 (5 bases). CDR1 is SEHNR, CDR2 FQNEAQ, per germline (reference sequence). The CDR3 length is 12 residues. With 1 base removed from V and 11 bases from J, the gap between germline ends came to 9 bases. CDR3 protein: CASSLEAGQQFF. The CDR3 DNA is TGTGCCAGCAGCTTAGAGGCGGGCCAGCAGTTCTTC.

J is TRBJ2-2 and V is TRBV5-1, with D possibly TRBD2 on 6 matching bases. The length of the CDR3 is 16 residues. V shed 3 bases and J shed 0 bases, with 12 bases lying between them. Germline V gives CDR1 SGHRS, CDR2 YFSETQ. The CDR3 spells CASSSWGGANTGELFF. CDR3 nucleotide sequence: TGCGCCAGCAGCTCTTGGGGCGGGGCGAACACCGGGGAGCTGTTTTTT.

The chain joins TRBV9 to TRBJ1-1, with TRBD1 matching 7 bases. V shed 4 bases and J 4 bases; nucleotides not matched to a gene: 7. The CDR3 totals 14 residues. Germline values: CDR1 SGDLS, CDR2 YYNGEE. The chain's CDR3 is CASSPRQGATEAFF. The CDR3 DNA reads TGTGCCAGCAGCCCTAGACAGGGCGCCACTGAAGCTTTCTTT.

J is TRBJ2-3 and V is TRBV5-1, with 8 bases matching TRBD2. Germline assignment: CDR1 SGHRS and CDR2 YFSETQ. J gave up 5 bases and V 4 bases, and 9 bases lay outside the gene matches. This CDR3 spans 15 amino acids. This CDR3 is CASSIGGGQGDTQYF. As DNA, the CDR3 is TGCGCCAGCAGCATCGGGGGGGGCCAGGGAGATACGCAGTATTTT.

This clonotype was counted only a few times. The chain links TRBV3-1 to TRBJ2-1, with TRBD2 matching over 8 bases. CDR1 is LGHDT and CDR2 is YNNKEL in the germline V gene (reference sequence). With 1 base clipped from V and 10 bases from J, the junction kept 21 bases outside the gene matches. The CDR3 is made up of 19 amino acids. In DNA form, the CDR3 reads TGTGCCAGCAGCCAAGTGGATCTATATAGGGGACTAGGTTTTGGGGAGCAGTTCTTC. Its protein is CASSQVDLYRGLGFGEQFF.

This clonotype has a count of ten or more. J is TRBJ2-2 and V is TRBV5-1, with 12 bases identical to TRBD2. This CDR3 is 17 amino acids long. V lost 4 bases to trimming and J lost 3 bases; unmatched junction nucleotides: 7. CDR1 and CDR2 (germline): SGHRS, YFSETQ. CDR3 nucleotide sequence: TGCGCCAGCAGCGTAACTAGCGGGGGGCACTACACCGGGGAGCTGTTTTTT. Protein sequence: CASSVTSGGHYTGELFF.

This clonotype was counted only a few times. The chain has TRBV4-2 and TRBJ2-1; TRBD2 agrees at 9 bases. The germline V gene has CDR1 LGHNA and CDR2 YNFKEQ. V dropped 3 bases and J dropped 5; count of bases not matched to a gene: 5. The CDR3 consists of 15 residues. The CDR3 protein is CASSQTQREDNEQFF. Here the CDR3 DNA reads TGTGCCAGCAGCCAGACCCAGCGGGAGGACAATGAGCAGTTCTTC.

The chain employs TRBV4-2 and TRBJ2-7, with 10 bases lining up with TRBD2. Trimming at V came to 4 bases and at J to 6 bases, leaving 6 bases not matched to a gene. The CDR3 runs 14 residues. CDR1 LGHNA and CDR2 YNFKEQ come from the germline V gene. The CDR3: CASSPLSGRVEQYF. Here the CDR3 DNA reads TGTGCCAGCAGCCCATTGAGCGGGAGGGTCGAGCAGTACTTC.

This clonotype was recorded a few times. The V gene is TRBV29-1, the J gene TRBJ1-1; D may be TRBD1 (5 bases). The ends were cut back, 8 bases at V and 1 base at J, with 17 bases in the middle. The CDR3 is made up of 14 amino acids. Per germline, CDR1 SQVTM and CDR2 ANQGSEA. This CDR3 is CSTFGADGNTEAFF. In DNA form, the CDR3 reads TGCAGCACCTTCGGGGCAGATGGGAACACTGAAGCTTTCTTT.

There are many counts of this clonotype. V is TRBV7-7 and J is TRBJ2-2; D ambiguous. Germline V lookup: CDR1 SSHAT, CDR2 FNYEAQ (reference sequence). V lost 6 bases and J 6 bases, leaving 11 bases between the germline ends. CDR3 size: 13 residues. CDR3 in amino acids: CASSPGPAGELFF. The CDR3 DNA is TGTGCCAGCAGTCCCGGGCCTGCCGGGGAGCTGTTTTTT.

The rearrangement uses TRBV12-3 or TRBV12-4 and TRBJ1-1; D remains ambiguous. This CDR3 region has 14 residues. V dropped 4 bases and J dropped 0 bases, with 9 bases sitting between them. CDR3 protein: CASSWRGMNTEAFF. The CDR3 coding sequence is TGTGCCAGCAGTTGGCGGGGTATGAACACTGAAGCTTTCTTT.

V and J are TRBV19 and TRBJ1-2; tentatively, D is TRBD1 (5 bases). The CDR3 loop spans 16 amino acids. Germline V gene data show CDR1 as LNHDA and CDR2 as SQIVND (reference sequence). Trimming took off 2 bases at V and 3 bases at J, with 16 bases between the two ends. Here the CDR3 DNA reads TGTGCCAGTAGTATAAGTGCAGGGAGGGTTGACTATGGCTACACCTTC. The encoded protein is CASSISAGRVDYGYTF.

Ten or more counts support this clonotype. The rearrangement links TRBV6-5 to TRBJ1-1, with D possibly matching TRBD1 (6 bases). V dropped 1 base and J dropped 9 bases, with 15 bases sitting between them. The germline V gene has CDR1 MNHEY and CDR2 SVGAGI. The CDR3 extends over 14 amino acids. DNA of the CDR3: TGTGCCAGCAGTTACTACAGGGACGCACCAAAAGCTTTCTTT. Protein product: CASSYYRDAPKAFF.

About this clonotype itself: This may be a read error, as it is one base from a much larger clone. The rearrangement joins TRBV2 to TRBJ2-3, with a weak D call TRBD1 (6 bases). The CDR3 sequence is 13 residues long. Trimming removed 9 bases from V and 2 bases from J, with 12 bases in between. The V gene's germline CDR1 is SNHLY and CDR2 FYNNEI. CDR3 protein: CARSGETTDTQYF. The CDR3 DNA sequence: TGTGCCAGGTCAGGGGAAACCACAGATACGCAGTATTTT.

This clonotype came up a few times. This chain uses TRBV6-1 with TRBJ2-3; maybe TRBD1 (6 bases). This CDR3 has 14 amino acids. CDR1 and CDR2 (germline): MNHNS, SASEGT. V was pared by 6 bases and J by 0 bases, with 10 bases between. CDR3 sequence: CASSGTISTDTQYF. In DNA form, the CDR3 reads TGTGCCAGCAGCGGGACAATAAGCACAGATACGCAGTATTTT.